Listed below are T cell receptor beta chains from one sample, sequenced in a study of cytomegalovirus exposure and HLA in healthy donors. Generated by immunoSEQ multiplex PCR, the TCRdb table keeps only in-frame clones and is missing some. Of about 110,000 clones listed, under 85% are singletons. The sample consisted of PBMCs. These receptors all stem from a human donor in good health. Both conserved end residues are trimmed from each CDR3.

J gene: TRBJ2-2
V gene: TRBV18
CDR3 protein: ASSMGRTDTGELF

J gene: TRBJ2-2
V gene: TRBV28
CDR3 protein: ASSLWRGINTGELF

J gene: TRBJ1-2
V gene: TRBV7-2
CDR3 protein: ASSFIGTSRYGYT

J gene: TRBJ1-2
V gene: TRBV5-1
CDR3 protein: ASSPADANYGYT

J gene: TRBJ2-7
V gene: TRBV5-1
CDR3 protein: ASSGGDSYEQY

J gene: TRBJ1-1
V gene: TRBV30
CDR3 protein: ASTGRADTEAF

J gene: TRBJ2-1
V gene: TRBV7-9
CDR3 protein: ASSLRGRSNEQF

J gene: TRBJ1-2
V gene: TRBV5-4
CDR3 protein: ASSLRGTDGYT

J gene: TRBJ1-2
V gene: TRBV29-1
CDR3 protein: SVLVSGGGYGYT

J gene: TRBJ2-1
V gene: TRBV14
CDR3 protein: ASSPGQGWSPIEQF

J gene: TRBJ2-7
V gene: TRBV19
CDR3 protein: ASSPLAGAYEQY